This T cell receptor (beta chain) stems from a study of shared clonotypes between healthy human individuals. At the level of the study: A couple of women and a few men aged 18 to 49 made up the donors.

Germline values: CDR1 LNHDA, CDR2 SQIVND (reference sequence). V shed 8 bases and J shed 3 bases, with 8 bases lying between them. This CDR3 has 11 amino acids. As originally analysed: Junction-only sequences without quality scores came from ImmunoSEQ, so filtering differed. Profiling relied on immunoSEQ multiplex PCR, and the TCRdb table lists in-frame clones only, not all of them. V and J calls and clone size are copied from that table; D and trimming were computed from the DNA. The sample holds around 1.9 million clones, approximately 94% seen once. Findings of the study overall: Among donors, sharing of clonotypes was expected to be affected by sequencing depth.

CD45RO negativity and positive selection for CCR7 defined naive CD8 cells, a population that excluded terminally differentiated effector memory CD45RA+ cells. Concerning this clone itself: Its target is not known. At the DNA level, this CDR3 is encoded by other sequences in the same sample as well.

The TCR originated in a man aged 18 to 29 in good health. Some clones in this sample may be carry-over from other donors' samples. The chain joins TRBV19 to TRBJ2-7; D possibly corresponds to TRBD2 (6 bases). The material sequenced was naive CD8+ T cells from PBMCs. DNA of the CDR3: TGTGCCAGTTCGGAGGGCTACGAGCAGTACTTC. This gives the protein CASSEGYEQYF.